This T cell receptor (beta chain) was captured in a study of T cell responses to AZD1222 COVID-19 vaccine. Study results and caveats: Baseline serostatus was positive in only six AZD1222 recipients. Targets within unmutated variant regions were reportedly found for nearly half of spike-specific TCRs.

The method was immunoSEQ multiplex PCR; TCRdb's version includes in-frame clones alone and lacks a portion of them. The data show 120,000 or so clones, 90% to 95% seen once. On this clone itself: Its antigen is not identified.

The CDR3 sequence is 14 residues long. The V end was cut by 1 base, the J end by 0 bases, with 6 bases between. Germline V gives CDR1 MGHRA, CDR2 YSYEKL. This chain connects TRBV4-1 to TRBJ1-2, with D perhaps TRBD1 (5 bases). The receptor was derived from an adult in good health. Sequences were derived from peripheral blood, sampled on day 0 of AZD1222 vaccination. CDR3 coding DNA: TGCGCCAGCAGCCAAGCGACAGCTAACTATGGCTACACCTTC. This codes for CASSQATANYGYTF.